This T cell receptor (beta chain) was captured by sequencing in a study of blood T cell repertoires in COVID-19. Study overall: The samples span acute and convalescent COVID-19 from the United States, Italy and Spain.

This CDR3 has 11 residues. Trimming removed 8 bases from V and 5 bases from J, with 6 bases in between. Germline V gene data show CDR1 as LGHDT and CDR2 as YNNKEL (reference sequence). As originally analysed: Researchers report that nucleated cell counts were estimated from reference gene primer amplification. Profiling relied on immunoSEQ multiplex PCR, and the TCRdb table lists in-frame clones only, not all of them. V and J calls and clone size come straight from that table; D and trimming were deduced from the DNA. The repertoire includes 150,000 or so clones, over 60% of them detected once, and around 2.9% sits in the top ten.

Input material: PBMCs or T cells enriched from blood (not recorded which). The clonotype was recovered from a woman aged 50 to 60 who had recovered from COVID-19. The chain recombines TRBV3-1 (or the pseudogene TRBV3-2) with TRBJ1-4, with D uncertain. The CDR3 protein is CASRLNEKLFF. CDR3 coding DNA: TGTGCCAGCCGACTGAATGAAAAACTGTTTTTT.